These T cell receptor beta chains were read from a single sample in a study of radiation and T cells in renal cell carcinoma. Only in-frame clones appear in the TCRdb table, and some are missing; sequencing was by immunoSEQ multiplex PCR. The sample lists over 85,000 clones; just under 85% were seen once. Sequencing was performed on blood, taken from a patient whose treatment included radiotherapy and nephrectomy. The receptors shown here come from a man aged 50 to 60 with renal cell carcinoma. The CDR3 runs from the conserved cysteine through the conserved F or W. The D gene is left open where the match is weak. Clone size is stated in some rows and not others, as once, few, many or a class when expanded.

J gene,clone size,D gene,V gene,CDR3 DNA,CDR3 protein
TRBJ2-7,NA,TRBD1,TRBV30,TGTGCCTGGAGAATTACCGGGACAGGGCTCGCCGAGCAGTACTTC,CAWRITGTGLAEQYF
TRBJ2-7,NA,NA,TRBV28,TGTGCCAGCAGCTTGGATAGTCGGTCACGATCTCTCCTTGACGAGCAGTACTTC,CASSLDSRSRSLLDEQYF
TRBJ1-1,few,NA,TRBV29-1,TGCAGCGTTCAAAGGAGACCTGAAGCTTTCTTT,CSVQRRPEAFF
TRBJ2-3,NA,NA,TRBV5-1,TGCGCCAGCAGCTTGCCGAGACTAGGGGGCACAGATACGCAGTATTTT,CASSLPRLGGTDTQYF
TRBJ2-1,few,NA,TRBV19,TGTGCCAGTAGTACCCGGGACTTTATTCCCAAAAACAATGAGCAGTTCTTC,CASSTRDFIPKNNEQFF
TRBJ2-5,NA,NA,TRBV10-1,TGCGCCAGCAATCACAGCACGGGGGGCTGGGAGACCCAGTACTTC,CASNHSTGGWETQYF
TRBJ2-7,once,NA,TRBV27,TGTGCCAGCAGTTTATCTTTTCAGAGTATTGATCCCTACGAGCAGTACTTC,CASSLSFQSIDPYEQYF
TRBJ1-2,once,NA,TRBV27,TGTGCCAGCAGTTTTCTTGACAGGTCTGATGGCTACACCTTC,CASSFLDRSDGYTF
TRBJ2-1,once,TRBD2,TRBV9,TGTGCCAGCAGCGTAGGTAGCGGGAGGGCCTACAATGAGCAGTTCTTC,CASSVGSGRAYNEQFF
TRBJ1-6,NA,TRBD1,TRBV2,TGTGCCAGCAGCCTCCGGGACAGCACTAATTCACCCCTCCACTTT,CASSLRDSTNSPLHF
TRBJ2-5,NA,NA,TRBV5-1,TGCGCCAGCAGCCCGGGATGGGGACGAATAAGTCAAGAGACCCAGTACTTC,CASSPGWGRISQETQYF
TRBJ1-6,once,NA,TRBV7-6,TGTGCCAGCAGCTTAGGGGCCGTTAGCTCCTATAATTCACCCCTCCACTTT,CASSLGAVSSYNSPLHF
TRBJ1-4,NA,NA,TRBV6-5,TGTGCCAGCAAGTTGGGTCAGGACCCGGAAAAACTGTTTTTT,CASKLGQDPEKLFF
TRBJ1-4,NA,TRBD1,TRBV27,TGTGCCAGCAGTTTTAACAGGGGAGATGAAAAACTGTTTTTT,CASSFNRGDEKLFF
TRBJ1-2,NA,TRBD1,TRBV27,TGTGCCAGCAGTTCCCTTGGACAGGTATATGGCTACACCTTC,CASSSLGQVYGYTF
TRBJ2-1,once,TRBD2,TRBV7-2,TGTGCCAGCAGCCAAGGCCGTCTAGCGGGGGGTTTGATTGAGCAGTTCTTC,CASSQGRLAGGLIEQFF
TRBJ1-1,NA,NA,TRBV19,TGTGCCTCTGGCAGGGTCGGCGAAGCTTTCTTT,CASGRVGEAFF
TRBJ1-4,few,NA,TRBV5-1,TGCGCCAGCAGCTTGGGAGGGGCAACTAATGAAAAACTGTTTTTT,CASSLGGATNEKLFF
TRBJ2-1,NA,TRBD2,TRBV5-1,TGCGCCAGCAGCTCCTCCGGGACTAACAATGAGCAGTTCTTC,CASSSSGTNNEQFF
TRBJ2-1,NA,TRBD2,TRBV11-2,TGTGCCAGCAGCCCTAGCGGGGGGGCTGGTGAGCAGTTCTTC,CASSPSGGAGEQFF
TRBJ2-7,once,TRBD1,TRBV4-1,TGCGCCAGCAGCCAAGACGACAGGGTCTCCTACGAGCAGTACTTC,CASSQDDRVSYEQYF
TRBJ1-1,NA,NA,TRBV11-2,TGTGCCAGCAGTGGGGGGTACGGCACTGAAGCTTTCTTT,CASSGGYGTEAFF
TRBJ1-3,NA,NA,TRBV5-3,TGTGCCAGCAGCTTAGGGGTCACCATATATTTT,CASSLGVTIYF
TRBJ2-1,NA,TRBD1,TRBV6-5,TGTGCCAGCAGTATACAGGGGGCATCCTACAATGAGCAGTTCTTC,CASSIQGASYNEQFF
TRBJ2-3,NA,NA,TRBV7-2,TGTGCCAGCAGCCTCCTGGGAGTTACCACAGATACGCAGTATTTT,CASSLLGVTTDTQYF
TRBJ2-3,NA,TRBD1,TRBV5-4,TGTGCCAGCAGCGATGGGACAGTCCTTAGCACAGATACGCAGTATTTT,CASSDGTVLSTDTQYF
TRBJ1-1,NA,NA,TRBV10-3,TGTGCCATCAGTGAGGAGGGCAGGGTGAACACTGAAGCTTTCTTT,CAISEEGRVNTEAFF
TRBJ2-2,NA,NA,TRBV30,TGTGCCTGGGGAGGTGGGGCGCTTGACACCGGGGAGCTGTTTTTT,CAWGGGALDTGELFF
TRBJ2-7,NA,NA,TRBV10-3,TGTGCCATCAGTGTCGAGGGAATACGCGAGCAGTACTTC,CAISVEGIREQYF
TRBJ2-3,NA,NA,TRBV7-2,TGTGCCAGCAGCTTTCTGTCCGGGGGCAGGGCAGATACGCAGTATTTT,CASSFLSGGRADTQYF
TRBJ1-6,NA,NA,TRBV5-1,TGCGCCAGCAGCTTGCGTGGGCCGTCATTGGGGCCTTATTCACCCCTCCACTTT,CASSLRGPSLGPYSPLHF
TRBJ2-3,NA,NA,TRBV9,TGTGCCAGCAGCGTAGGGGGCGAAAGGAGCTGGACAGATACGCAGTATTTT,CASSVGGERSWTDTQYF
TRBJ1-4,NA,NA,TRBV19,TGTGCCAGTAGTATGTCAGTCAATCTTGTTAATGAAAAACTGTTTTTT,CASSMSVNLVNEKLFF
TRBJ1-5,few,NA,TRBV27,TGTGCCAGCAGTTTCAAGTCGAATAGCAATCAGCCCCAGCATTTT,CASSFKSNSNQPQHF
TRBJ2-2,few,NA,TRBV6-5,TGTGCCAGCAGTTACTCGAGCAACACCGGGGAGCTGTTTTTT,CASSYSSNTGELFF
TRBJ2-5,NA,NA,TRBV10-3,TGTGCCATCAGGCGGGACTTCGATGAGACCCAGTACTTC,CAIRRDFDETQYF
TRBJ1-1,NA,NA,TRBV27,TGTGCCAGCATCTCCTGGGGCAGGAACACTGAAGCTTTCTTT,CASISWGRNTEAFF
TRBJ1-5,NA,NA,TRBV5-6,TGTGCCAGCAGTTTGCTGTATGCGCTCGACAAATTTAGCAATCAGCCCCAGCATTTT,CASSLLYALDKFSNQPQHF
TRBJ2-5,NA,NA,TRBV19,TGTGCCAGTAGGAAACAGGGGAGGCAAGAGACCCAGTACTTC,CASRKQGRQETQYF